The 23 T cell receptor beta chains presented below share a single source sample, sequenced in a study of control samples from healthy donors and cancer patients. TCRdb's copy holds only in-frame clones and misses some; the assay was immunoSEQ multiplex PCR. The sample includes under 15,000 clones, around 94% of them seen just once. Sequenced sample: PBMCs. The receptors here all came from a man in his 70s with head and neck cancer.

The chain is built from TRBV7-9 and TRBJ1-1; a possible D gene is TRBD1 (6 bases). The V and J ends lost 7 bases and 5 bases respectively, with 20 bases between them. The length of the CDR3 is 15 residues. CDR1 SEHNR and CDR2 FQNEAQ come from the germline V gene (reference sequence). Written as DNA, the CDR3 is TGTGCCAGCATCGTTTGGGGGGCTCGAGGGACTGAAGCTTTCTTT. Protein product: CASIVWGARGTEAFF.

The chain couples TRBV10-1 to TRBJ2-3; 11 bases map to TRBD2. Germline CDR1 and CDR2: WNHNN and SYGVQD (reference sequence). With V trimmed by 2 bases and J by 3 bases, 1 base remained unmatched. This CDR3 is built from 15 residues. CDR3 in amino acids: CASSELAGGTDTQYF. The CDR3, as DNA: TGCGCCAGCAGTGAGCTAGCGGGAGGTACAGATACGCAGTATTTT.

The chain uses TRBV7-3 and TRBJ1-1, with TRBD1 matching over 8 bases. Germline V lookup: CDR1 SGHTA, CDR2 FQGTGA. The CDR3 runs to 14 residues. With V trimmed by 5 bases and J by 2 bases, 4 bases remained unmatched. This CDR3 reads CASSLGQGNTEAFF. CDR3 bases: TGTGCCAGCAGCCTCGGACAGGGAAACACTGAAGCTTTCTTT.

The V call is TRBV14, the J call TRBJ2-7; 9 nucleotides agree with TRBD2. V was clipped by 4 bases and J by 6 bases; unmatched bases: 13. Germline CDR1 reads SGHDN; CDR2 reads FVKESK. This CDR3 region has 16 residues. CDR3 sequence (DNA): TGTGCCAGCAGCCTCCCCGGTGTAGCGGGAGTCGGCGAGCAGTACTTC. Protein product: CASSLPGVAGVGEQYF.

The rearrangement joins TRBV19 to TRBJ2-4; perhaps TRBD2 as D (7 bases). V shed 2 bases and J shed 0 bases, with 11 bases lying between them. CDR3 length: 16 residues. Germline values: CDR1 LNHDA, CDR2 SQIVND (reference sequence). CDR3 coding DNA: TGTGCCAGTAGTATACGGGGGGCCGTAGCCAAAAACATTCAGTACTTC. Protein product: CASSIRGAVAKNIQYF.

This sequence joins TRBV2 and TRBJ2-4, with D possibly being TRBD2 (7 bases). V was trimmed by 1 base and J by 6 bases, leaving 16 bases between them. Germline V gene lookup returns CDR1 SNHLY and CDR2 FYNNEI. This CDR3 has 16 amino acids. The CDR3: CASSEVFTGGRNIQYF. The CDR3 DNA reads as TGTGCCAGCAGTGAAGTCTTCACGGGGGGCAGAAACATTCAGTACTTC.

The chain links TRBV2 to TRBJ2-5; weak D call: TRBD2 (6 bases). V dropped 8 bases and J dropped 1 base, with 20 bases sitting between them. This CDR3 region has 16 residues. The V gene's germline CDR1 is SNHLY and CDR2 FYNNEI. The CDR3 nucleotides are TGTGCCAGCGTAAGGGGTTTGGGGGGTGCCCAAGAGACCCAGTACTTC. Its protein is CASVRGLGGAQETQYF.

This clone has just one count. This rearrangement joins TRBV4-1 to TRBJ1-6; D is ambiguous. Trimming removed 1 base at V and 6 bases at J, with 10 bases between. Germline CDR1 MGHRA, CDR2 YSYEKL. The CDR3 totals 15 residues. CDR3 amino acids: CASSQAPLVNSPLHF. The CDR3 DNA reads as TGCGCCAGCAGCCAAGCACCCCTGGTTAATTCACCCCTCCACTTT.

This rearrangement joins TRBV9 to TRBJ2-2, with 16 nucleotides matching TRBD2. Germline CDR1 is SGDLS and CDR2 is YYNGEE. The CDR3 contains 18 residues. V lost 4 bases and J lost 4; bases outside the gene matches: 7. CDR3 sequence reads: CASSPGLAGGPSTGELFF. The CDR3 DNA follows: TGTGCCAGCAGCCCGGGACTAGCGGGGGGGCCGAGCACCGGGGAGCTGTTTTTT.

The V gene is TRBV12-3 or TRBV12-4, the J gene TRBJ2-5; D remains ambiguous. The CDR3 loop spans 12 amino acids. V was pared by 3 bases and J by 3 bases, with 5 bases between. The CDR3 loop reads CASSFTEETQYF. CDR3 bases: TGTGCCAGCAGTTTTACCGAAGAGACCCAGTACTTC.

The J gene is TRBJ2-1, the V gene TRBV12-3 or TRBV12-4, with D possibly being TRBD2 (7 bases). Deletions cut 7 bases from V and 5 bases from J, with 12 bases between. This CDR3 is built from 13 residues. The DNA for the CDR3 is TGTGCCAGCACGCGGGGGCAGAACAATGAGCAGTTCTTC. It yields the protein CASTRGQNNEQFF.

The V gene is TRBV7-2, the J gene TRBJ2-7; 7 nucleotides line up with TRBD1. The CDR3 totals 13 residues. The trim removed 5 bases at V and 2 bases at J, leaving 3 bases unmatched. Germline values: CDR1 SGHTA, CDR2 FQGNSA. The CDR3 loop reads CASSRDSTYEQYF. The CDR3 DNA reads TGTGCCAGCAGCCGGGACAGCACCTACGAGCAGTACTTC. The variable domain in full, completed from reference TRBV7-2 and TRBJ2-7, reads GAGVSQSPSNKVTEKGKDVELRCDPISGHTALYWYRQSLGQGLEFLIYFQGNSAPDKSGLPSDRFSAERTGGSVSTLTIQRTQQEDSAVYLCASSRDSTYEQYFGPGTRLTVT.

As for this clone: The DNA is left out, because the CDR3 cannot be placed on it with certainty; the CDR3 is given as TCRdb lists it. The chain links TRBV7-3 to TRBJ2-6; TRBD1 reflects the table's D call only, with no check against the DNA. Germline lookup yields CDR1 SGHTA and CDR2 FQGTGA. The CDR3 has 17 amino acids, counting both end residues. The CDR3 sequence is CASSFGPGGTGANVLTF.

The V gene is TRBV4-1, the J gene TRBJ2-1, with D possibly being TRBD1 or TRBD2 (5 bases each). Germline CDR1 MGHRA, CDR2 YSYEKL. The CDR3 is made up of 16 amino acids. V shed 3 bases and J shed 5 bases, with 17 bases lying between them. The CDR3 loop is CASSQHRDLSNNEQFF. The CDR3 region has the DNA TGCGCCAGCAGCCAGCACCGGGACCTAAGTAACAATGAGCAGTTCTTC.

In DNA form, the CDR3 reads TGTGCCAGCAGCTTAGCTGCGGGGGGAGGCTCCTACGAGCAGTACTTC. This encodes CASSLAAGGGSYEQYF. The chain employs TRBV7-9 and TRBJ2-7, with 8 bases lining up with TRBD2. The V gene's germline CDR1 is SEHNR and CDR2 FQNEAQ (reference sequence). The CDR3 totals 16 residues. Unmatched junction bases numbered 4, after V lost 0 bases and J lost 0 bases.

The V gene is TRBV27, the J gene TRBJ1-4; tentatively, D is TRBD1 (5 bases). Germline CDR1 MNHEY, CDR2 SMNVEV (reference sequence). V was trimmed by 6 bases and J by 8 bases, leaving 13 bases between them. The CDR3 is 13 amino acids. In nucleotides, the CDR3 is TGTGCCAGCAGCAGGGTTGGCAACGAAAAACTGTTTTTT. It encodes CASSRVGNEKLFF.

The chain uses TRBV11-2 and TRBJ2-7; D assignment may be TRBD1 or TRBD2 (6 bases each). V lost 8 bases to trimming and J lost 7 bases, with 24 bases between them. The V gene's germline CDR1 is SGHAT and CDR2 FQNNGV. The CDR3 is made up of 15 amino acids. CDR3 sequence (DNA): TGTGCCAGCTCTACTAGGGAGGTGGGGGCAGCGGAGCAGTACTTC. It yields the protein CASSTREVGAAEQYF.

The chain's CDR3 is CASSVYNEQFF. In DNA, the CDR3 is TGTGCCAGCAGTGTCTACAATGAGCAGTTCTTC. The J gene is TRBJ2-1, the V gene TRBV2, with D uncertain. The CDR3 has 11 amino acids. V gave up 4 bases and J gave up 3 bases, with 1 base separating them. Per germline, CDR1 SNHLY and CDR2 FYNNEI.

This clone occurred once. The V and J genes are TRBV18 and TRBJ1-2; the D is unclear. V was pared by 0 bases and J by 3 bases, with 14 bases between. CDR1 is KGHSH and CDR2 is LQKENI in the germline V gene. CDR3 length: 16 amino acids. The CDR3 here is CASSPPSGRLYYGYTF. The CDR3 nucleotides are TGTGCCAGCTCACCACCATCGGGTCGACTCTACTATGGCTACACCTTC.

J is TRBJ2-7 and V is TRBV5-4; D is perhaps TRBD2 (5 bases). The CDR3 is 14 residues long. Germline values: CDR1 SGHNT, CDR2 YYREEE (reference sequence). V shed 3 bases and J shed 9 bases, with 19 bases lying between them. The CDR3 here is CASSSTVGEERQYF. CDR3 coding DNA: TGTGCCAGCAGCTCCACGGTGGGAGAAGAAAGGCAGTACTTC.

The chain joins TRBV3-1 (or the pseudogene TRBV3-2) to TRBJ2-3; D is ambiguous. V was shortened by 1 base and J by 8 bases, with 10 bases between the two germline ends. CDR1 is LGHDT and CDR2 is YNNKEL in the germline V gene (reference sequence). This CDR3 spans 13 amino acids. The CDR3 is CASSQVKIRTQYF. CDR3 bases: TGTGCCAGCAGCCAAGTAAAGATACGTACGCAGTATTTT.

This chain links TRBV5-1 with TRBJ1-5; D call uncertain. The CDR3 has 15 amino acids. The ends were cut back, 5 bases at V and 0 bases at J, with 12 bases in the middle. The V gene's germline CDR1 is SGHRS and CDR2 YFSETQ. The CDR3 spells CASRTQPYSNQPQHF. The DNA of the CDR3 is TGCGCCAGCAGGACGCAGCCTTATAGCAATCAGCCCCAGCATTTT.

This clone was detected a few times. The chain recombines TRBV19 with TRBJ1-1, with unresolved D. Trimming removed 4 bases from V and 9 bases from J, with 9 bases in between. CDR3 length: 11 residues. Germline lookup yields CDR1 LNHDA and CDR2 SQIVND (reference sequence). CDR3 region: CASSTREKAFF. CDR3 sequence (DNA): TGTGCCAGTAGTACCCGGGAGAAAGCTTTCTTT.